This TCR beta chain is drawn from a study of blood T cell repertoires in COVID-19. Study summary: Both acute and convalescent COVID-19 samples were obtained from the United States, Italy and Spain. PBMCs, B-cell-depleted T cells, or T cells provided the cDNA or gDNA that made up the material.

Each participant's cohort was designated according to participant-reported clinical history. Only in-frame clones appear in the TCRdb table, and some are missing; sequencing was by immunoSEQ multiplex PCR. The sample shows a few hundred thousand clones, 65% to 90% of them seen only once. Trimming removed 2 bases from V and 5 bases from J; junction bases left unmatched: 4. This CDR3 has 14 amino acids. Per the germline V gene, CDR1 is SGHVS and CDR2 is FNYEAQ. Source material: PBMCs or T cells enriched from blood (not recorded which). J is TRBJ2-3 and V is TRBV7-6; 7 nucleotides match TRBD2. This clonotype was sampled from a woman in her forties with acute COVID-19. This chain's CDR3 is CASSLSGMVDTQYF. The CDR3 DNA follows: TGTGCCAGCAGCTTAAGCGGGATGGTAGATACGCAGTATTTT.